The 16 T cell receptor beta chains presented below share a single source sample, sequenced in a study of blood T cells in healthy people across ages. For the second PCR, which ran for 7 to 11 cycles, a sample-barcoded 5' primer and a J-beta primer mix were used. MiXCR, applied by TCRdb to the 5' RACE reads, yields one record per CDR3 protein. The sample consists of about 900,000 distinct CDR3 sequences, 55% to 65% of them appearing once. Sequencing input: blood. The receptors here all came from a man aged 25 to 40 in good health.

This clonotype was detected a few times. The chain is built from TRBV27 and TRBJ2-1; D possibly corresponds to TRBD1 (6 bases). The CDR3 spans 11 residues. Looked up from germline, CDR1 is MNHEY and CDR2 is SMNVEV (reference sequence). V was pared by 8 bases and J by 10 bases, with 12 bases between. CDR3 in amino acids: CASSSRGEQFF. The CDR3 DNA reads TGTGCCAGCTCATCGAGGGGGGAGCAGTTCTTC.

This clonotype was detected a few times. This chain joins TRBV29-1 and TRBJ2-7; tentative D call: TRBD2 (6 bases). Germline V gene data show CDR1 as SQVTM and CDR2 as ANQGSEA. The CDR3 runs 12 residues. Trimming pared 5 bases from V and 5 bases from J, leaving 13 bases between. The CDR3 bases are TGCAGCGTTCTTGGGACTTTCCACGAGCAGTACTTC. Translated: CSVLGTFHEQYF.

V is TRBV7-9 and J is TRBJ2-7, with TRBD1 matching 9 bases. The trim removed 5 bases at V and 2 bases at J, leaving 7 bases unmatched. The germline V gene encodes CDR1 SEHNR and CDR2 FQNEAQ (reference sequence). The CDR3 totals 15 residues. The CDR3 DNA reads as TGTGCCAGCAGCCCTCGGGACAGGGTACCCTACGAGCAGTACTTC. Translation gives CASSPRDRVPYEQYF.

V is TRBV4-3 and J is TRBJ1-6; D remains unclear. The ends were cut back, 1 base at V and 7 bases at J, with 5 bases in the middle. The CDR3 has 13 amino acids. Germline values: CDR1 LGHNA, CDR2 YSLEER. CDR3 loop: CASSQGGNSPLHF. The CDR3 region has the DNA TGCGCCAGCAGCCAAGGGGGAAATTCACCCCTCCACTTT.

This chain connects TRBV15 to TRBJ2-7, with 9 bases lining up with TRBD2. J gave up 3 bases and V 8 bases, and 5 bases lay outside the gene matches. From germline, CDR1 is LNHNV and CDR2 YYDKDF (reference sequence). The length of the CDR3 is 13 residues. CDR3 DNA: TGTGCCACCGGACTAGCGACTTACTACGAGCAGTACTTC. Protein sequence: CATGLATYYEQYF.

The chain is built from TRBV27 and TRBJ2-2, with 9 bases that match TRBD2. The CDR3 sequence is 16 residues long. CDR1 is MNHEY and CDR2 is SMNVEV in the germline V gene (reference sequence). V trimming: 5 bases; J trimming: 6 bases; junction bases outside the gene matches: 10. CDR3 residues: CASSILAGTMAGELFF. The CDR3 nucleotides read TGTGCCAGCAGTATTCTAGCGGGGACGATGGCCGGGGAGCTGTTTTTT.

This chain uses TRBV12-3 or TRBV12-4 with TRBJ1-4; a weak D match, TRBD1 (6 bases). This CDR3 comprises 14 residues. Trimming took 5 bases from V and 4 from J, leaving 11 bases between them. CDR3 region: CASSPQGINEKLFF. CDR3 DNA sequence: TGTGCCAGCAGTCCGCAGGGGATTAATGAAAAACTGTTTTTT.

This rearrangement joins TRBV6-5 to TRBJ1-2; a possible D gene is TRBD1 (6 bases). The V gene lost 6 bases and the J gene lost 7 bases, with 12 bases spanning the gap. Germline CDR1 and CDR2: MNHEY and SVGAGI. The CDR3 runs 12 residues. The CDR3, as DNA: TGTGCCAGCAGCAATACAGGGTCTGGCTACACCTTC. It yields the protein CASSNTGSGYTF.

This chain links TRBV29-1 with TRBJ2-3; D might be TRBD1 or TRBD2, each matching 6 bases. Per the germline V gene, CDR1 is SQVTM and CDR2 is ANQGSEA. Trimming stripped 3 bases from V and 1 base from J, with 17 bases between. This CDR3 is built from 16 residues. The DNA of the CDR3 is TGCAGCGTTGAGGACGTTGGGGGGCCCGGCACAGATACGCAGTATTTT. Protein: CSVEDVGGPGTDTQYF.

A few counts support this clonotype. The genes are TRBV7-2 and TRBJ2-1; maybe TRBD1 (6 bases). V was shortened by 5 bases and J by 7 bases, with 15 bases between the two germline ends. CDR1 is SGHTA and CDR2 is FQGNSA in the germline V gene. This CDR3 has 14 residues. CDR3 sequence reads: CASSPQGIRNEQFF. The CDR3 coding sequence is TGTGCCAGCAGCCCCCAGGGGATAAGGAATGAGCAGTTCTTC.

This chain uses TRBV9 with TRBJ2-1, with 8 bases lining up with TRBD1. CDR1 SGDLS and CDR2 YYNGEE come from the germline V gene. The trim removed 0 bases at V and 8 bases at J, leaving 10 bases unmatched. The CDR3 length is 16 residues. CDR3 nucleotide sequence: TGTGCCAGCAGCGTAGGCGGACAGGGAAATATTTATGAGCAGTTCTTC. This codes for CASSVGGQGNIYEQFF.

This rearrangement joins TRBV6-1 to TRBJ1-2, with 7 bases fitting TRBD1. The junction had 6 bases not matched to a gene; V was cut back by 2 bases and J by 0 bases. Germline V lookup: CDR1 MNHNS, CDR2 SASEGT. The length of the CDR3 is 16 residues. In DNA, the CDR3 is TGTGCCAGCAGTGAATTAGGGGGCGTTTCTAACTATGGCTACACCTTC. Its protein is CASSELGGVSNYGYTF.

The rearrangement joins TRBV12-3 or TRBV12-4 to TRBJ2-1; 12 bases are a match to TRBD2. The CDR3 contains 14 residues. V shed 4 bases, J shed 10 bases, and the junction held 5 bases outside the gene matches. The chain's CDR3 is CASSSTSGGDEQFF. The CDR3 nucleotides read TGTGCCAGCAGTTCGACTAGCGGGGGTGACGAGCAGTTCTTC.

The rearrangement joins TRBV9 to TRBJ1-5, with 7 nucleotides matching TRBD1. Trimming removed 0 bases from V and 2 bases from J; junction bases left unmatched: 5. The CDR3 totals 16 residues. Germline V gene data show CDR1 as SGDLS and CDR2 as YYNGEE. DNA for the CDR3: TGTGCCAGCAGCGTAGGGGACAGCTTGGGCAATCAGCCCCAGCATTTT. Its translation: CASSVGDSLGNQPQHF.

V usage is TRBV6-1 and J usage is TRBJ1-2; TRBD1 agrees at 12 bases. CDR1 MNHNS and CDR2 SASEGT come from the germline V gene. With V trimmed by 6 bases and J by 2 bases, 13 bases remained unmatched. The CDR3 has 18 amino acids. CDR3 region: CASSSVGTGGIGNYGYTF. CDR3 nucleotide sequence: TGTGCCAGCAGCTCCGTGGGGACAGGGGGCATAGGGAACTATGGCTACACCTTC.

V is TRBV6-1 and J is TRBJ2-7; no reliable D call. Germline V CDR1 and CDR2: MNHNS, SASEGT. V was shortened by 4 bases and J by 3 bases, with 7 bases between the two germline ends. The CDR3 runs 12 residues. Here the CDR3 DNA reads TGTGCCAGCAGTGTACTGCTCTACGAGCAGTACTTC. Its translation is CASSVLLYEQYF.